This TCR beta chain is drawn from a study of cytomegalovirus exposure and HLA in healthy donors. Broader study findings: Earlier analysis yielded a pattern in which most TCR beta V segments were productive about 90% or about 30% of the time. When analyzed later, a missense DCLRE1C variant was found to be linked to TCR beta V- and J-gene trimming. Reportedly, HLA-A and HLA-B alleles of most subjects were accurately predicted from TCR beta.

The length of the CDR3 is 13 residues. Germline lookup yields CDR1 GTSNPN and CDR2 SVGIG (reference sequence). Trimming shortened V by 4 bases and J by 1 base, and 10 bases separated the two germline ends. 60 Vbeta and 13 Jbeta primers were used in PCR. Assay used: immunoSEQ multiplex PCR; TCRdb lists only in-frame clones, some missing. The repertoire has about 170,000 clones, about 85% of them found once; the top ten carry around 2.1%. As regards this clone: The antigen remains undetermined.

The chain carries TRBV30 and TRBJ1-1; no clear D gene. Source material: PBMCs. This receptor was obtained from a man aged 18-30 years in good health and CMV-seropositive. Here the CDR3 reads CAWTGEGNTEAFF. CDR3 in DNA: TGTGCCTGGACCGGCGAGGGGAACACTGAAGCTTTCTTT.